Given below is one T cell receptor beta chain in context. This specimen comes from a study of blood T cell repertoires in COVID-19. The wider study: COVID-19 samples, acute and convalescent, were from the United States, Italy and Spain. PBMCs, B-cell-depleted T cells, or T cells provided the cDNA or gDNA that made up the material.

Original handling: Reference gene primers were amplified, and this amplification served to estimate nucleated cell counts. The protocol was immunoSEQ multiplex PCR, while the TCRdb copy is restricted to in-frame clones and leaves out a portion. D and trimming come from the DNA, and the V and J calls and clone size come from that table. The sample records approximately 240,000 clones, 82% being singletons. The CDR3 contains 13 residues. The germline CDR1 and CDR2 sequences are ENHRY and SYGVKD. The germline V and J ends were trimmed by 10 bases and 2 bases, with 14 bases remaining between them. The receptor comes from a woman aged 80 or older with active or convalescent COVID-19. The rearrangement links TRBV10-3 to TRBJ1-1, with D perhaps matching TRBD1 (5 bases). The sample consisted of peripheral blood. The CDR3 nucleotides are TGTGCCACTGCGGGACCGATAAACACTGAAGCTTTCTTT. This translates into CATAGPINTEAFF.